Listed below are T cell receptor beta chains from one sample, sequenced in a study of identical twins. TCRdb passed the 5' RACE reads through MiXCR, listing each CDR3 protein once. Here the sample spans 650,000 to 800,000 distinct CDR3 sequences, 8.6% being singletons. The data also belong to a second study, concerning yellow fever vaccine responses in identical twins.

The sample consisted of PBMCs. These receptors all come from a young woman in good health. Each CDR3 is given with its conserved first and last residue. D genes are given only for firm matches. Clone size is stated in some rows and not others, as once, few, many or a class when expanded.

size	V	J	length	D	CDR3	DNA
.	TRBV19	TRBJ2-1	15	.	CASSIGYSGNNEQFF	TGTGCCAGTAGTATAGGGTATAGCGGAAACAATGAGCAGTTCTTC
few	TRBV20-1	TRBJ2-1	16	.	CSARPRTGSSYNEQFF	TGCAGTGCTAGACCCCGGACTGGGAGCTCCTACAATGAGCAGTTCTTC
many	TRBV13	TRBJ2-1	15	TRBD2	CASSLVRTRVSEQFF	TGTGCCAGCAGCTTAGTCAGGACTAGAGTTAGTGAGCAGTTCTTC
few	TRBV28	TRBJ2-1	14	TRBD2	CASSLYGTSNEQFF	TGTGCCAGCAGTTTATACGGGACTAGTAATGAGCAGTTCTTC
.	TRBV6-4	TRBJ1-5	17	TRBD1	CASSEAPDRENNQPQHF	TGTGCCAGCAGTGAGGCCCCGGACAGGGAGAACAATCAGCCCCAGCATTTT
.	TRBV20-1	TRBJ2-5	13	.	CSARGPSVETQYF	TGCAGTGCTAGAGGTCCTAGCGTGGAGACCCAGTACTTC
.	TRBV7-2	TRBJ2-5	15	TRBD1	CASSLGSRGFETQYF	TGTGCCAGCAGCTTAGGGTCCAGGGGGTTCGAGACCCAGTACTTC
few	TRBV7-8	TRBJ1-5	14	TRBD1	CASSDREGNQPQHF	TGTGCCAGCAGTGACAGGGAAGGAAATCAGCCCCAGCATTTT
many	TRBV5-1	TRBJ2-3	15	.	CASSERVGNTDTQYF	TGCGCCAGCAGCGAGCGAGTTGGGAACACAGATACGCAGTATTTT
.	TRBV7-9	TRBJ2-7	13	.	CASYKAGDYEQYF	TGTGCCAGCTATAAGGCCGGGGACTACGAGCAGTACTTC
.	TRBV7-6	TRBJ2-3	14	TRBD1	CASSYRQGADTQYF	TGTGCCAGCAGCTACAGACAGGGAGCGGATACGCAGTATTTT
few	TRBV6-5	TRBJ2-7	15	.	CASSYQQGSSYEQYF	TGTGCCAGCAGTTACCAACAGGGTAGCTCCTACGAGCAGTACTTC
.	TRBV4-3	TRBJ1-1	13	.	CASSHGGYTEAFF	TGCGCCAGCAGCCACGGCGGATACACTGAAGCTTTCTTT
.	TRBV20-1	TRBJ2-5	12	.	CSARLHQETQYF	TGCAGTGCTAGGCTGCACCAAGAGACCCAGTACTTC
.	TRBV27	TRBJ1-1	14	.	CASSRKDRNTEAFF	TGTGCCAGCAGTCGAAAGGACAGGAACACTGAAGCTTTCTTT
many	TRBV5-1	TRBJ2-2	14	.	CASRILAEGGELFF	TGCGCCAGCAGAATACTAGCAGAGGGCGGGGAGCTGTTTTTT
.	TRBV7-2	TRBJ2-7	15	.	CASSLSTGSSYEQYF	TGTGCCAGCAGCTTATCGACGGGAAGCTCCTACGAGCAGTACTTC
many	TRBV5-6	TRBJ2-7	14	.	CASSLGRGFYEQYF	TGTGCCAGCAGCTTGGGGAGGGGGTTTTACGAGCAGTACTTC
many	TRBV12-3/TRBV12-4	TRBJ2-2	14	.	CASSWVLDTGELFF	TGTGCCAGCAGTTGGGTACTGGACACCGGGGAGCTGTTTTTT
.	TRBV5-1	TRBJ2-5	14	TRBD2	CASSLEGSGSPWDF	TGCGCCAGCAGCTTGGAGGGTAGCGGGAGCCCTTGGGACTTC
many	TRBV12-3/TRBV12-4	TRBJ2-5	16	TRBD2	CASSLRNGGSGETQYF	TGTGCCAGCAGTTTACGGAATGGCGGGAGTGGTGAGACCCAGTACTTC
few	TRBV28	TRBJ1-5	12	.	CASGFNRIPQHF	TGTGCCAGCGGGTTCAACCGGATACCCCAGCATTTT
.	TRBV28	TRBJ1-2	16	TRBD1	CASSLYLTGDESGYTF	TGTGCCAGCAGTTTATACCTTACAGGGGACGAAAGCGGCTACACCTTC
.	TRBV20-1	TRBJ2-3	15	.	CSARDAGVSTDTQYF	TGCAGTGCTAGAGATGCCGGAGTGAGCACAGATACGCAGTATTTT
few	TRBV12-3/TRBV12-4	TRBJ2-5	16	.	CASSLGFWGLQETQYF	TGTGCCAGCAGTTTGGGTTTTTGGGGGCTACAAGAGACCCAGTACTTC
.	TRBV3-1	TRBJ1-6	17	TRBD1	CASSPIGPQGFNSPLHF	TGTGCCAGCAGCCCGATTGGGCCACAGGGGTTTAATTCACCCCTCCACTTT
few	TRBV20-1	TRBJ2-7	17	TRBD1	CSAREQGARVFLYEQYF	TGCAGTGCTAGAGAACAGGGGGCGCGGGTTTTTCTCTACGAGCAGTACTTC
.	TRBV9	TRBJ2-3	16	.	CASNQPTGSSTDTQYF	TGTGCCAGCAACCAGCCTACGGGTTCTAGCACAGATACGCAGTATTTT
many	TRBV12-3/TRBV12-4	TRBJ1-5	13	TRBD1	CASTLIQGMAQHF	TGTGCCAGCACTCTAATACAGGGGATGGCCCAGCATTTT
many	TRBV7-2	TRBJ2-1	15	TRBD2	CASSFERGSYNEQFF	TGTGCCAGCAGCTTTGAGCGGGGCTCCTACAATGAGCAGTTCTTC
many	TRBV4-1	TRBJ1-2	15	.	CASSHGRSVNYGYTF	TGCGCCAGCAGCCACGGAAGATCGGTAAACTATGGCTACACCTTC
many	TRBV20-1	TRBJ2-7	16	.	CSARDISRALASEQYF	TGCAGTGCTAGAGATATTTCCCGGGCCTTAGCGTCCGAGCAGTACTTC
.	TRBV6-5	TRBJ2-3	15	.	CASSYSSGDTDTQYF	TGTGCCAGCAGTTACTCGTCCGGGGACACAGATACGCAGTATTTT
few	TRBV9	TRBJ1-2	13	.	CASSVVTYNGYTF	TGTGCCAGCAGCGTAGTCACGTATAATGGCTACACCTTC
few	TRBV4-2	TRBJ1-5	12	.	CASSQETGHQHF	TGTGCCAGCAGCCAAGAAACAGGGCACCAGCATTTT